Listed below are T cell receptor beta chains from one sample, sequenced in a study of T-cell reconstitution after alpha-beta-depleted transplantation in children. One entry per CDR3 protein, called by TCRdb with MiXCR from the PCR reads. The sample holds more than 400,000 distinct CDR3 sequences; more than 9.5% are singletons and the top ten take approximately 14%. This specimen was PBMCs, mostly from graft donor cells, taken 180 days after TCRalphabeta/CD19-depleted stem cell transplant. These TCRs come from a female patient under 10 years old who had a stem cell transplant for aplastic anemia, so the T cells may come from the graft donor. CDR3s include the opening cysteine and the closing phenylalanine or tryptophan. D genes are given only for firm matches. Clone sizes are given selectively: once, few, many, or a class where the clone is expanded.

j_gene | d_gene | v_gene | abundance | CDR3aa | CDR3nt
TRBJ2-2 | - | TRBV9 | few | CASSVAGALTGELFF | TGTGCCAGCAGCGTAGCAGGGGCCTTGACCGGGGAGCTGTTTTTT
TRBJ1-3 | - | TRBV6-5 | - | CASSYDPRRYSGNTIYF | TGTGCCAGCAGTTACGATCCCAGGCGCTACTCTGGAAACACCATATATTTT
TRBJ2-1 | - | TRBV10-3 | few | CAISESGLDYNEQFF | TGTGCCATCAGTGAGTCGGGTCTGGACTACAATGAGCAGTTCTTC
TRBJ1-2 | - | TRBV20-1 | - | CSARAWETPWLGGYTF | TGCAGTGCTAGGGCCTGGGAGACGCCCTGGCTCGGGGGCTACACCTTC
TRBJ1-1 | - | TRBV4-3 | many | CASSQDWRSTEAFF | TGCGCCAGCAGCCAAGATTGGCGTAGCACTGAAGCTTTCTTT
TRBJ2-5 | - | TRBV2 | few | CASSDGGRRGQYF | TGTGCCAGCAGTGACGGGGGCCGCCGAGGCCAGTACTTC
TRBJ2-3 | - | TRBV5-1 | - | CASSLSQIGTDTQYF | TGCGCCAGCAGCTTGTCTCAGATAGGCACAGATACGCAGTATTTT
TRBJ1-6 | - | TRBV10-3 | - | CAIRHGSYNSPLHF | TGTGCCATCAGACATGGCTCCTATAATTCACCCCTCCACTTT
TRBJ2-7 | TRBD1 | TRBV12-3/TRBV12-4 | few | CASSPGQGAPQYF | TGTGCCAGCAGCCCCGGACAGGGAGCCCCGCAGTACTTC
TRBJ2-3 | - | TRBV15 | - | CATSDAEIRADTQYF | TGTGCCACCAGCGACGCGGAGATTCGGGCAGATACGCAGTATTTT
TRBJ1-4 | TRBD1 | TRBV20-1 | many | CSATLDRGTNEKLFF | TGCAGTGCTACCTTGGACAGGGGAACTAATGAAAAACTGTTTTTT
TRBJ2-1 | - | TRBV6-2/TRBV6-3 | few | CASTPQRPNRVPYNEQFF | TGTGCCAGCACCCCACAACGGCCCAACAGGGTCCCCTACAATGAGCAGTTCTTC
TRBJ1-1 | - | TRBV28 | - | CASNDVNTEAFF | TGTGCCAGCAATGACGTGAACACTGAAGCTTTCTTT
TRBJ1-2 | - | TRBV3-1 | few | CASSQYEANYGYTF | TGTGCCAGCAGCCAATATGAAGCTAACTATGGCTACACCTTC
TRBJ2-6 | - | TRBV4-3 | few | CASSQGSHGANVLTF | TGCGCCAGCAGCCAAGGTAGTCATGGGGCCAACGTCCTGACTTTC
TRBJ2-7 | TRBD2 | TRBV3-1 | - | CASSQASGSSYEQYF | TGTGCCAGCAGCCAAGCTAGCGGGAGCTCCTACGAGCAGTACTTC
TRBJ2-5 | - | TRBV12-3/TRBV12-4 | few | CASSFLSETQYF | TGTGCCAGCAGTTTTTTGTCGGAGACCCAGTACTTC
TRBJ2-2 | TRBD1 | TRBV5-1 | few | CASSILTGGELFF | TGCGCCAGCAGCATTCTCACAGGGGGAGAGCTGTTTTTT
TRBJ2-5 | - | TRBV7-8 | few | CASSAAQRTVRETQYF | TGTGCCAGCAGCGCAGCCCAGCGGACAGTCCGAGAGACCCAGTACTTC
TRBJ2-1 | - | TRBV21-1 | - | CASSEPVGDEQFF | TGTGCCAGTAGCGAGCCCGTGGGGGATGAGCAGTTCTTC
TRBJ1-2 | TRBD1 | TRBV28 | few | CASSLDGTGNYGYTF | TGTGCCAGCAGTTTAGATGGGACAGGGAACTATGGCTACACCTTC
TRBJ1-1 | - | TRBV15 | many | CATSRERRFEAFF | TGTGCCACCAGCAGAGAGCGAAGGTTTGAAGCTTTCTTT
TRBJ2-5 | - | TRBV7-9 | - | CASRTGAPKETQYF | TGTGCCAGCAGAACGGGAGCCCCCAAAGAGACCCAGTACTTC
TRBJ2-1 | - | TRBV4-2 | - | CASSIGTNYNEQFF | TGTGCCAGCAGCATTGGGACAAACTACAATGAGCAGTTCTTC
TRBJ1-1 | - | TRBV29-1 | - | CSASQVWGDTEAFF | TGCAGCGCCAGCCAGGTCTGGGGAGACACTGAAGCTTTCTTT
TRBJ2-7 | - | TRBV12-3/TRBV12-4 | many | CASSFTAGRSYEQYF | TGTGCCAGCAGTTTCACAGCGGGCCGCTCCTACGAGCAGTACTTC
TRBJ2-1 | - | TRBV11-2 | few | CASSLDRDSYNEQFF | TGTGCCAGCAGCTTAGATCGAGACTCCTACAATGAGCAGTTCTTC
TRBJ2-7 | - | TRBV9 | few | CASSVGQGIYYEQYF | TGTGCCAGCAGCGTAGGGCAGGGGATTTACTACGAGCAGTACTTC
TRBJ2-7 | TRBD1 | TRBV11-2 | few | CASSCGQGPGRGYYEQYF | TGTGCCAGCAGCTGTGGACAGGGCCCAGGGAGAGGTTACTACGAGCAGTACTTC
TRBJ2-6 | - | TRBV20-1 | - | CSAQGTPRSGANVLTF | TGCAGTGCCCAAGGGACCCCCCGCTCTGGGGCCAACGTCCTGACTTTC
TRBJ1-4 | - | TRBV3-1 | - | CASSLVNEKLFF | TGTGCCAGCAGCCTCGTAAATGAAAAACTGTTTTTT
TRBJ1-1 | - | TRBV29-1 | few | CSGGFRNTEAFF | TGCAGCGGCGGATTTCGGAACACTGAAGCTTTCTTT
TRBJ2-3 | - | TRBV9 | - | CASSVEWNPDTQYF | TGTGCCAGCAGCGTAGAATGGAATCCAGATACGCAGTATTTT
TRBJ2-3 | - | TRBV20-1 | many | CSAPLGSGVTDTQYF | TGCAGTGCCCCTTTAGGCTCCGGCGTCACAGATACGCAGTATTTT
TRBJ1-1 | - | TRBV13 | few | CASSPGRSQGAFF | TGTGCCAGCAGCCCAGGACGGTCCCAGGGAGCTTTCTTT
TRBJ2-7 | TRBD2 | TRBV20-1 | - | CSASPSGRYYEQYF | TGCAGTGCTAGTCCTAGCGGGAGATACTACGAGCAGTACTTC
TRBJ1-2 | - | TRBV12-3/TRBV12-4 | - | CASSFGGYYGYTF | TGTGCCAGCAGTTTTGGGGGATACTATGGCTACACCTTC
TRBJ2-7 | - | TRBV28 | few | CASSYSTGTHEQYF | TGTGCCAGCAGCTATTCGACAGGTACCCACGAGCAGTACTTC
TRBJ1-1 | TRBD1 | TRBV18 | - | CASSRDRKGQEDTEAFF | TGTGCCAGCTCACGAGACCGAAAAGGACAGGAGGACACTGAAGCTTTCTTT
TRBJ1-2 | TRBD1 | TRBV29-1 | - | CSAVGQGVGYTF | TGCAGCGCTGTTGGACAGGGGGTCGGCTACACCTTC
TRBJ2-7 | - | TRBV20-1 | - | CSARDGLPWAPSYEQYF | TGCAGTGCTAGAGATGGACTACCCTGGGCCCCGAGCTACGAGCAGTACTTC
TRBJ2-4 | - | TRBV29-1 | few | CSVERWTAQEKNIQYF | TGCAGCGTTGAACGGTGGACAGCCCAAGAAAAAAACATTCAGTACTTC
TRBJ1-5 | TRBD1 | TRBV28 | few | CASSPTGEANQPQHF | TGTGCCAGCAGCCCGACAGGGGAGGCCAATCAGCCCCAGCATTTT
TRBJ1-6 | - | TRBV20-1 | once | CSAATPPGSSYNSPLHF | TGCAGTGCTGCCACCCCTCCCGGGAGCTCCTATAATTCACCCCTCCACTTT
TRBJ2-5 | - | TRBV7-9 | many | CASSEGEEETQYF | TGTGCCAGCAGCGAAGGCGAAGAGGAGACCCAGTACTTC
TRBJ2-1 | - | TRBV28 | - | CASSLFSYNEQFF | TGTGCCAGCAGTTTATTTTCCTACAATGAGCAGTTCTTC
TRBJ2-7 | - | TRBV28 | - | CASSLAGLQSYEQYF | TGTGCCAGCAGCCTCGCGGGTTTACAGTCGTACGAGCAGTACTTC
TRBJ2-2 | - | TRBV28 | few | CASKSRTAANTGELFF | TGTGCCAGCAAGTCGCGGACAGCGGCAAACACCGGGGAGCTGTTTTTT
TRBJ1-2 | TRBD1 | TRBV29-1 | - | CSVGPGQRYYGYTF | TGCAGCGTAGGACCGGGACAGCGATACTATGGCTACACCTTC
TRBJ1-4 | - | TRBV28 | many | CASKYGLGSRGEKLFF | TGTGCCAGCAAATACGGACTGGGGTCGCGAGGCGAAAAACTGTTTTTT